These 21 T cell receptor beta chains came from one sample sequenced in a study of response to subunit inactivated influenza vaccine. TCRdb fed the RT-PCR reads into MiXCR, producing one record per CDR3 protein. In the table there are some 480,000 distinct CDR3 sequences, over 9.5% of which are singletons. Specimen: PBMCs from blood, collected roughly 6 weeks after vaccination. These receptors all come from a man aged 45 to 65 who received an inactivated influenza vaccine.

This clonotype turned up a few times. This chain joins TRBV20-1 and TRBJ2-5; D gene ambiguous. This CDR3 region has 14 residues. V lost 0 bases and J 0 bases, leaving 8 bases between the germline ends. The germline V gene encodes CDR1 DFQATT and CDR2 SNEGSKA (reference sequence). CDR3 in DNA: TGCAGTGCTAGAGATGCACGGAACCAAGAGACCCAGTACTTC. It is translated as CSARDARNQETQYF.

The gene calls are TRBV5-1 and TRBJ1-1; D is undetermined. Trimming left V 4 bases short and J 1 base short, with 14 bases between. Germline V lookup: CDR1 SGHRS, CDR2 YFSETQ. This CDR3 region has 15 residues. The CDR3 region has the DNA TGCGCCAGCAGCGGATCACTAGGGAAGAACACTGAAGCTTTCTTT. Its translation is CASSGSLGKNTEAFF.

This clonotype was observed a few times. An end of the junction differs from the germline gene, which may be a read error. The genes are TRBV12-3 or TRBV12-4 and TRBJ2-3; 9 nucleotides line up with TRBD2. This CDR3 comprises 15 residues. CDR3 nucleotides: TGTGCCAGCAGGTTAGCGGGGGCAAGGTTAGATACGCAGTATTTT. It specifies CASRLAGARLDTQYF.

The V and J genes are TRBV20-1 and TRBJ2-3, with D uncertain. Germline-derived CDR1 and CDR2 are DFQATT and SNEGSKA (reference sequence). V lost 3 bases to trimming and J lost 3 bases, with 13 bases between them. CDR3 length equals 14 residues. The DNA of the CDR3 is TGCAGTGCTAGTGCCCGCCCCCGGACAGATACGCAGTATTTT. It translates to CSASARPRTDTQYF.

The CDR3 loop reads CATGQGSLQYF. DNA for the CDR3: TGTGCCACCGGACAGGGGAGTTTGCAGTACTTC. The rearrangement uses TRBV28 and TRBJ2-7; 9 nucleotides align to TRBD1. Germline CDR1 is MDHEN and CDR2 is SYDVKM. The CDR3 loop spans 11 amino acids. The V and J ends lost 10 bases and 9 bases, in that order; junction bases with no gene match: 7.

This clonotype was recorded many times. The rearrangement uses TRBV20-1 and TRBJ1-5; 7 nucleotides align to TRBD1. The junction had 3 bases not matched to a gene; V was cut back by 2 bases and J by 5 bases. CDR1 is DFQATT, CDR2 SNEGSKA, per germline (reference sequence). The CDR3 contains 13 residues. As DNA, the CDR3 is TGCAGTGCTAGATCCACAGGGGATCAGCCCCAGCATTTT. Translating gives CSARSTGDQPQHF.

This clonotype has ten or more counts. This chain connects TRBV6-5 to TRBJ1-2; no definite D call. In germline, CDR1 is MNHEY, CDR2 SVGAGI. CDR3 length: 13 residues. The ends were cut back, 1 base at V and 8 bases at J, with 11 bases in the middle. The chain's CDR3 is CASSYLRAEGYTF. The CDR3, as DNA: TGTGCCAGCAGTTACTTGAGGGCGGAAGGCTACACCTTC.

Many counts were recorded for this clonotype. The genes are TRBV11-2 and TRBJ1-1; unclear D gene. Germline CDR1 reads SGHAT; CDR2 reads FQNNGV. The CDR3 runs to 13 residues. V was pared by 5 bases and J by 6 bases, with 13 bases between. CDR3 loop: CASSPQQEAEAFF. The CDR3 DNA reads as TGTGCCAGCAGCCCCCAGCAGGAGGCTGAAGCTTTCTTT.

In its sample, this clonotype was seen a few times. The gene calls are TRBV7-2 and TRBJ2-7; 7 nucleotides match TRBD2. After removal of 5 bases from V and 5 bases from J, the junction contained 15 bases not matched to a gene. The CDR3 sequence is 16 residues long. Per the germline V gene, CDR1 is SGHTA and CDR2 is FQGNSA. The CDR3 nucleotides are TGTGCCAGCAGCGGGCGACTAGCTGGGGACCCCCACGAGCAGTACTTC. It yields the protein CASSGRLAGDPHEQYF.

V usage is TRBV20-1 and J usage is TRBJ2-5, with 11 positions matching TRBD2. Germline-derived CDR1 and CDR2 are DFQATT and SNEGSKA (reference sequence). Trimming removed 6 bases from V and 1 base from J; junction bases left unmatched: 7. The CDR3 contains 15 residues. The CDR3 DNA sequence: TGCAGTGCACAACTAGCGGGGGACCTCCAAGAGACCCAGTACTTC. It is translated as CSAQLAGDLQETQYF.

This clonotype was picked up a small number of times. This chain links TRBV28 with TRBJ2-3, with 9 bases matching TRBD1. V gave up 5 bases and J gave up 0 bases; unmatched junction bases: 6. The length of the CDR3 is 16 residues. CDR1 and CDR2 from the germline V gene are MDHEN and SYDVKM. DNA of the CDR3: TGTGCCAGCAGTGACCCCGGGACAGGGAGCACAGATACGCAGTATTTT. Its protein product is CASSDPGTGSTDTQYF.

This clonotype was recorded many times. The CDR3 coding sequence is TGTGCCAGCAGCCCTGGCACCGTACTGTCCACCGGGGAGCTGTTTTTT. Its translation is CASSPGTVLSTGELFF. The chain recombines TRBV5-5 with TRBJ2-2; no firm D call. Trimming took 4 bases from V and 4 from J, leaving 17 bases between them. CDR1 and CDR2 (germline): SGHKS, YYEKEE (reference sequence). CDR3 length: 16 amino acids.

Only a few counts were recorded for this clonotype. V is TRBV4-1 and J is TRBJ2-2; D ambiguous. The germline gives CDR1 MGHRA, CDR2 YSYEKL. Trimming took 4 bases from V and 4 from J, leaving 7 bases between them. The CDR3 is 13 amino acids. The CDR3 sequence is CASSRPPTGELFF. Here the CDR3 DNA reads TGCGCCAGCAGCCGGCCACCCACCGGGGAGCTGTTTTTT.

The table lists this clonotype with a few counts. The rearrangement joins TRBV11-2 to TRBJ2-7; D not certain. Germline loops: CDR1 SGHAT, CDR2 FQNNGV. This CDR3 is built from 14 residues. V lost 0 bases and J lost 3, with 9 bases in between. CDR3 bases: TGTGCCAGCAGCTTAGATGGAGTGTTCTACGAGCAGTACTTC. Its translation: CASSLDGVFYEQYF.

This clonotype appeared once. V gene TRBV27 combines with J gene TRBJ2-5; weak D call: TRBD2 (7 bases). The ends were cut back, 7 bases at V and 6 bases at J, with 18 bases in the middle. The V gene's germline CDR1 is MNHEY and CDR2 SMNVEV (reference sequence). There are 14 residues in the CDR3. The CDR3: CASTPYGGLKTQYF. The CDR3 nucleotides read TGTGCCAGCACCCCGTACGGGGGGCTGAAGACCCAGTACTTC.

This clonotype was seen a handful of times. J is TRBJ2-7 and V is TRBV7-6; tentative D call: TRBD1 (6 bases). This CDR3 has 13 amino acids. The germline V gene has CDR1 SGHVS and CDR2 FNYEAQ. With 6 bases removed from V and 6 bases from J, the gap between germline ends came to 15 bases. This CDR3 is CASRLDSLSEQYF. The CDR3 region has the DNA TGTGCCAGCAGACTGGACAGCCTAAGCGAGCAGTACTTC.

The sample holds many counts of this clonotype. CDR3 sequence reads: CASSPWTTGNTIYF. The CDR3 DNA reads as TGTGCCAGCAGCCCGTGGACAACGGGAAACACCATATATTTT. This chain links TRBV7-2 with TRBJ1-3; weak D call: TRBD1 (5 bases). Trimming took off 5 bases at V and 4 bases at J, with 12 bases between the two ends. Germline values: CDR1 SGHTA, CDR2 FQGNSA. The CDR3 consists of 14 residues.

This clonotype was counted ten times or more. DNA of the CDR3: TGTGCCAGCAGCCAGTTAACCCCGGCAACTAATGAAAAACTGTTTTTT. This encodes CASSQLTPATNEKLFF. This chain joins TRBV6-1 and TRBJ1-4, with D hard to call. Germline V CDR1 and CDR2: MNHNS, SASEGT. Trimming shortened V by 6 bases and J by 0 bases, and 14 bases separated the two germline ends. CDR3 size: 16 residues.

This clonotype was seen many times. The genes are TRBV24-1 and TRBJ2-3; 14 positions match TRBD2. Looked up from germline, CDR1 is KGHDR and CDR2 is SFDVKD. CDR3 length: 14 amino acids. V trimming: 9 bases; J trimming: 5 bases; junction bases outside the gene matches: 3. The CDR3 loop reads CATSTSGGGDTQYF. As DNA, the CDR3 is TGTGCCACCTCGACTAGCGGGGGGGGAGATACGCAGTATTTT.

A remark on this clonotype: One base away lies a much larger clone, so this may be a sequencing read error. CDR3 in amino acids: CASSLMGSSYNEQFF. The CDR3 DNA follows: TGTGCCAGCAGTTTAATGGGCAGCTCCTACAATGAGCAGTTCTTC. This chain uses TRBV12-3 or TRBV12-4 with TRBJ2-1, with unresolved D. V lost 2 bases, J lost 0 bases, and 8 bases lay in between. The CDR3 contains 15 residues.

This clonotype was detected a few times. The J gene is TRBJ2-5, the V gene TRBV28; TRBD1 matches at 7 bases. The CDR3 sequence is 14 residues long. The germline V gene encodes CDR1 MDHEN and CDR2 SYDVKM. V trimming: 7 bases; J trimming: 3 bases; junction bases outside the gene matches: 8. The CDR3 nucleotides read TGTGCCAGCATCTCAACCGGGACAGAAGAGACCCAGTACTTC. Translated, it gives CASISTGTEETQYF.